This TCR beta chain was sequenced during a study of shared clonotypes between healthy human individuals. Study results and caveats: Some clonotypes were shared by all four sorted-subset donors, while others were not shared. The non-shared ones had lower generation probabilities than the shared ones.

The assay was immunoSEQ multiplex PCR, and TCRdb's table has in-frame clones only and misses some. The sample includes approximately 2,000,000 clones, around 93% seen only once; the top ten take 0.3% to 0.45%. Only one count was recorded for this clone. Its antigen is unknown. Other DNA sequences within the sample encode an identical CDR3. Germline CDR1 and CDR2: KGHSH and LQKENI. V lost 2 bases, J lost 1 base, and 11 bases lay in between. The CDR3 length is 15 residues. Sequencing input: naive CD4+ T cells from PBMCs. Indicated subset: CD45RA+ positively selected. The V call is TRBV18, the J call TRBJ1-1; weak D call: TRBD1 (6 bases). The sequence was obtained from a man between 18 and 35 years old in good health. Some clones in this sample may be carry-over from other donors' samples. Here the CDR3 reads CASSPSTGANTEAFF. CDR3 coding DNA: TGTGCCAGCTCACCATCAACGGGGGCGAACACTGAAGCTTTCTTT.